This TCR beta chain is drawn from a study of human thymus T cells. All donors were healthy Finnish infants who were undergoing corrective surgery to treat congenital heart defects. Blood DNA came from all available leukocytes, not a fixed cell number. The data were produced by immunoSEQ multiplex PCR, yet TCRdb's version contains in-frame clones alone and is incomplete. The sample has more than 50,000 clones, about 93% seen once; the top ten hold approximately 5.9%. The sample taken for sequencing was blood. The receptor's source is a boy under two years old with a congenital heart defect but otherwise immunologically healthy.

The CDR3 DNA reads as TGTGCCAGCACGGGGACTAGCGGCTGGCATACGCAGTATTTT. It specifies CASTGTSGWHTQYF. The chain links TRBV2 to TRBJ2-3, with TRBD2 matching over 11 bases. The V gene end was trimmed by 7 bases and the J gene end by 7 bases; junction bases not matched to a gene: 7. CDR3 length: 14 amino acids. Germline CDR1 SNHLY, CDR2 FYNNEI.